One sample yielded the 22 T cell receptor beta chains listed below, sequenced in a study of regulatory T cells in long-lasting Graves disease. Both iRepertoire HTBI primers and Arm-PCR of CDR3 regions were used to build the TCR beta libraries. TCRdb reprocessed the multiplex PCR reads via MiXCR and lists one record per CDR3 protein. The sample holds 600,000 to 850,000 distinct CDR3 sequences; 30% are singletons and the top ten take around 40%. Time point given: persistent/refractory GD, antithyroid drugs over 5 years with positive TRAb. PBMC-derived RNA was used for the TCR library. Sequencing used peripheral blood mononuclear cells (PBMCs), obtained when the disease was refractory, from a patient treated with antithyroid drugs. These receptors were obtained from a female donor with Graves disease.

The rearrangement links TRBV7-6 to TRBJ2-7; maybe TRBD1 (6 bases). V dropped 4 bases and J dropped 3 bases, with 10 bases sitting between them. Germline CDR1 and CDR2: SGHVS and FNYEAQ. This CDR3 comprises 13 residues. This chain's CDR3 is CASSSLQGYEQYF. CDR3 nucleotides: TGTGCCAGCAGCTCACTACAGGGCTACGAGCAGTACTTC. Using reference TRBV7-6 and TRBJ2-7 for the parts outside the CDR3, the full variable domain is GAGVSQSPRYKVTKRGQDVALRCDPISGHVSLYWYRQALGQGPEFLTYFNYEAQQDKSGLPNDRFSAERPEGSISTLTIQRTEQRDSAMYRCASSSLQGYEQYFGPGTRLTVT.

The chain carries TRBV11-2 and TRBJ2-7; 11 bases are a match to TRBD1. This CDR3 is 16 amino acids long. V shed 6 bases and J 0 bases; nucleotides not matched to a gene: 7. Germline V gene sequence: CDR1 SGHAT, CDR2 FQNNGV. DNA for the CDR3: TGTGCCAGCAGTCGGGCGGGGACAGGGGGCTCCTACGAGCAGTACTTC. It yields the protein CASSRAGTGGSYEQYF.

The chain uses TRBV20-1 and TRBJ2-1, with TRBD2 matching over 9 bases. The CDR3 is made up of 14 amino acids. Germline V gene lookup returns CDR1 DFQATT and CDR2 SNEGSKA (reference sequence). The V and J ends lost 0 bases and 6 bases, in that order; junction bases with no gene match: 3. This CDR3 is CSARDGGRANEQFF. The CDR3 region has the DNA TGCAGTGCTAGAGATGGCGGGAGGGCCAATGAGCAGTTCTTC.

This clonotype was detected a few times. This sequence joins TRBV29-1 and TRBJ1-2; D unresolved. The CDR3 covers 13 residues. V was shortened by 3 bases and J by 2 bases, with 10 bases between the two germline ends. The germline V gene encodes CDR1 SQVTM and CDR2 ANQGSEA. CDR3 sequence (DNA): TGCAGCGTTGAGTCCAGTCCCAACTATGGCTACACCTTC. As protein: CSVESSPNYGYTF.

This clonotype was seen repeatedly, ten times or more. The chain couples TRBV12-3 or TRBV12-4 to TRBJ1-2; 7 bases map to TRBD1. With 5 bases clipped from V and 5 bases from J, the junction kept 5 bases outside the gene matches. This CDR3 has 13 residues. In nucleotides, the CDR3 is TGTGCCAGCAGTGGAGTACAGGGGTATGGCTACACCTTC. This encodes CASSGVQGYGYTF.

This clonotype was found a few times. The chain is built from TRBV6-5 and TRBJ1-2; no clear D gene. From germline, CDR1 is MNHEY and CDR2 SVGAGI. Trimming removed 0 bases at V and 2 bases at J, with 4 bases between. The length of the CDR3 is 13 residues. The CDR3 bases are TGTGCCAGCAGTTACTCGGTAAACTATGGCTACACCTTC. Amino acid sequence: CASSYSVNYGYTF.

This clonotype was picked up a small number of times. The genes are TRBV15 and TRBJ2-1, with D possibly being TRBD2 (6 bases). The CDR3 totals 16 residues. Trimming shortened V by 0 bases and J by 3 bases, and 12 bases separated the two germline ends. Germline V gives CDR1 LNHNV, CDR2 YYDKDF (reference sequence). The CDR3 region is CATSRDRASVYNEQFF. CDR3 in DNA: TGTGCCACCAGCAGAGATCGGGCTAGCGTCTACAATGAGCAGTTCTTC.

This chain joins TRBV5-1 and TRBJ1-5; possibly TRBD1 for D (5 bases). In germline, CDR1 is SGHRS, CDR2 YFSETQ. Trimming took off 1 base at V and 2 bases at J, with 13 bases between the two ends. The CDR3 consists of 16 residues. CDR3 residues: CASSLIYRSRNQPQHF. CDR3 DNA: TGCGCCAGCAGCTTGATCTACAGGTCTCGCAATCAGCCCCAGCATTTT.

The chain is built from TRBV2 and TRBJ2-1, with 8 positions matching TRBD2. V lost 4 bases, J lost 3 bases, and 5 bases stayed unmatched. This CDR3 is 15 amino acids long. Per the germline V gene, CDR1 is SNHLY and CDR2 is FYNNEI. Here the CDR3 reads CASSGPSGFYNEQFF. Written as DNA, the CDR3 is TGTGCCAGCAGTGGCCCTAGCGGGTTCTACAATGAGCAGTTCTTC.

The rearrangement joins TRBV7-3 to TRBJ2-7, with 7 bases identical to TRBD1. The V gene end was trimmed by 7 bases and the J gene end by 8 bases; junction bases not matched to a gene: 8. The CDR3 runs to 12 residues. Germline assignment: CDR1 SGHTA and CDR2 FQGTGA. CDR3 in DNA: TGTGCCAGCAAAAGGGACAGCTTTAAGCAGTACTTC. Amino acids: CASKRDSFKQYF.

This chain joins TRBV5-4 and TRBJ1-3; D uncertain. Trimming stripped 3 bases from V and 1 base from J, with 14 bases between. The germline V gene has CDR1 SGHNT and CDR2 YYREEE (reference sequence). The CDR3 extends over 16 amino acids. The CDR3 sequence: CASSSGGRASGNTIYF. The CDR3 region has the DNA TGTGCCAGCAGCTCGGGAGGCCGCGCATCTGGAAACACCATATATTTT.

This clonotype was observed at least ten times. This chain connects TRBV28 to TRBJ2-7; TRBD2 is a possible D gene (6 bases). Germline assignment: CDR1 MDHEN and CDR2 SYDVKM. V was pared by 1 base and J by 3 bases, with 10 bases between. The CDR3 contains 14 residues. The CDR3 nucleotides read TGTGCCAGCAGTTTATTTGCGGGGAACTACGAGCAGTACTTC. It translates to CASSLFAGNYEQYF.

This CDR3 is CASSRLGRGGETQYF. Written as DNA, the CDR3 is TGTGCCAGCAGCCGGCTCGGGAGGGGGGGAGAGACCCAGTACTTC. The chain is built from TRBV7-9 and TRBJ2-5, with 8 nucleotides matching TRBD2. From germline, CDR1 is SEHNR and CDR2 FQNEAQ (reference sequence). This CDR3 has 15 amino acids. The V and J ends lost 5 bases and 4 bases, in that order; junction bases with no gene match: 9.

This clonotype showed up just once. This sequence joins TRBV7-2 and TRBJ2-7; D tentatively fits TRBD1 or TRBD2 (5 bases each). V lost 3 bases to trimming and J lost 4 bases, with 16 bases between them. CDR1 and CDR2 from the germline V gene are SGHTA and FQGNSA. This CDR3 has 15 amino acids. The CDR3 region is CASSFAGTGLYEQYF. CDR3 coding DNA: TGTGCCAGCAGCTTTGCCGGGACGGGATTATACGAGCAGTACTTC.

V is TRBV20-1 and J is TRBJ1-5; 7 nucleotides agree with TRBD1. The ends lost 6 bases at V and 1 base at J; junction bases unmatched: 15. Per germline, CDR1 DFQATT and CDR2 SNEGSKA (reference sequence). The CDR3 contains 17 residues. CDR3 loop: CSARTGTVPRSNQPQHF. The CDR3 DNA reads TGCAGTGCCAGAACCGGGACAGTCCCGCGAAGCAATCAGCCCCAGCATTTT.

The CDR3 bases are TGTGCCAGCAGCTACCCTAGATTTAACGAGCAGTACTTC. This sequence encodes CASSYPRFNEQYF. This chain joins TRBV7-3 and TRBJ2-7; D unresolved. V lost 4 bases and J 5 bases, leaving 12 bases between the germline ends. The V gene's germline CDR1 is SGHTA and CDR2 FQGTGA. CDR3 length: 13 residues.

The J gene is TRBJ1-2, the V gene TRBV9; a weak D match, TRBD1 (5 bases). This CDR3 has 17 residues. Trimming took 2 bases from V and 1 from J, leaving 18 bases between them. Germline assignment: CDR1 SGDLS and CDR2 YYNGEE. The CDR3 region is CASSVAAGHTINYGYTF. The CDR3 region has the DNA TGTGCCAGCAGCGTGGCGGCGGGGCACACAATTAACTATGGCTACACCTTC.

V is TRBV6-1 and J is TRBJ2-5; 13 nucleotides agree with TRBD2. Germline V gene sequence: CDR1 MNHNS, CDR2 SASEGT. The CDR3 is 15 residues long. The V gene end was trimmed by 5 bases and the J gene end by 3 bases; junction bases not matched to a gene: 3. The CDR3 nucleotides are TGTGCCAGCAGTCCGGGACTAGCGGGAAAAGAGACCCAGTACTTC. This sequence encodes CASSPGLAGKETQYF.

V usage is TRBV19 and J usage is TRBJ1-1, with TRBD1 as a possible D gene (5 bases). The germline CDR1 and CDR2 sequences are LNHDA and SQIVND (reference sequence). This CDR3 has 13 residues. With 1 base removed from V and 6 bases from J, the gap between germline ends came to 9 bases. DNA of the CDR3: TGTGCCAGTAGTATAGCCCTGGGGCCTGAAGCTTTCTTT. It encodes CASSIALGPEAFF.

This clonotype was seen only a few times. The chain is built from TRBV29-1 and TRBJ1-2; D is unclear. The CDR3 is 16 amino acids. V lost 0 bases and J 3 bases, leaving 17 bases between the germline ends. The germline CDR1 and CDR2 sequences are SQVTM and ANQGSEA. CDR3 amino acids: CSVEDPKRTYDYGYTF. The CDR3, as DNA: TGCAGCGTTGAAGACCCGAAGAGGACCTATGACTATGGCTACACCTTC.

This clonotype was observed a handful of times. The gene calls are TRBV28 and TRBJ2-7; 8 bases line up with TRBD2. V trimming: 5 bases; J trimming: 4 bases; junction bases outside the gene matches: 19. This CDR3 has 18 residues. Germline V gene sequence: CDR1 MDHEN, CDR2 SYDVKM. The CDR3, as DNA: TGTGCCAGCAGTCAATCACCCCGGTTTAGCGGGAATTGGTACGAGCAGTACTTC. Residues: CASSQSPRFSGNWYEQYF.

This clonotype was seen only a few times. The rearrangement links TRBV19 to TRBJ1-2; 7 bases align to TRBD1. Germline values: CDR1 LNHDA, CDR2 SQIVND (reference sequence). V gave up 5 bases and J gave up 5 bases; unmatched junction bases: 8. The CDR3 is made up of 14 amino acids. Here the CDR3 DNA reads TGTGCCAGTAGTCGGGACAGACTTCGGTATGGCTACACCTTC. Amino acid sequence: CASSRDRLRYGYTF.